A selection of T cell receptor beta chains follows, all from one sample in a study of T cells in Graves' hyperthyroidism and ophthalmopathy. TCRdb called the multiplex PCR reads again in MiXCR, with one record for every CDR3 protein. Of about 360,000 distinct CDR3 sequences detected, roughly 13% appear once; the ten largest clones hold roughly 8.3%. Sequencing used blood. The receptors were gathered from a woman younger than 30 with Graves' hyperthyroidism. The CDR3 runs from the conserved cysteine through the conserved F or W. The D gene is left open where the match is weak. Size is stated for part of the rows, as once, few or many counts, or as a class when the clone is expanded.

size,D,J,V,DNA,CDR3
.,.,TRBJ2-5,TRBV4-2,TGTGCCAGCAGCCAAGAGTGGGTAAATAGCGGAGGGGAGACCCAGTACTTC,CASSQEWVNSGGETQYF
many,.,TRBJ1-1,TRBV6-2/TRBV6-3,TGTGCCAGCAGTTTTCCACCCTCCGACAGGTTCACTGAAGCTTTCTTT,CASSFPPSDRFTEAFF
many,.,TRBJ1-5,TRBV7-9,TGTGCCAGCAGCTTCAGCCGGACCTCTGATCAGCCCCAGCATTTT,CASSFSRTSDQPQHF
many,.,TRBJ2-2,TRBV4-1,TGCGCCAGCAGCCAAGATCGGAGCGGAACGAACACCGGGGAGCTGTTTTTT,CASSQDRSGTNTGELFF
many,.,TRBJ2-3,TRBV2,TGTGCCAGCAGGGGGAGGAGGACAGATACGCAGTATTTT,CASRGRRTDTQYF
many,.,TRBJ2-3,TRBV7-9,TGTGCCAGCAGCTTAGCGCTCGAGCTCACAGATACGCAGTATTTT,CASSLALELTDTQYF
many,.,TRBJ2-3,TRBV12-3/TRBV12-4,TGTGCCAGCAGTTCCGGGATCTTATACGCAGATACGCAGTATTTT,CASSSGILYADTQYF
many,.,TRBJ2-3,TRBV6-1,TGTGCCAGCAGTGACCGGGACGGACCCACAGATACGCAGTATTTT,CASSDRDGPTDTQYF
many,.,TRBJ2-4,TRBV28,TGTGCCAGCAGGTGGGGAAGCGGGCAAAACATTCAGTACTTC,CASRWGSGQNIQYF
many,.,TRBJ2-5,TRBV15,TGTGCCACCAGCAGAAACATAGGCGGGGAGACCCAGTACTTC,CATSRNIGGETQYF
many,.,TRBJ2-2,TRBV11-3,TGTGCCAGCAGCTTCTCTACAACTTCGAACACCGGGGAGCTGTTTTTT,CASSFSTTSNTGELFF
many,TRBD2,TRBJ2-1,TRBV30,TGTGCCTGGAGTCGAACTAGCGGTCACTCCTACAATGAGCAGTTCTTC,CAWSRTSGHSYNEQFF
many,TRBD1,TRBJ2-7,TRBV28,TGTGCCAGCAGTCAAAGACAGGGGATAGCGTCCTACGAGCAGTACTTC,CASSQRQGIASYEQYF
many,TRBD1,TRBJ1-2,TRBV29-1,TGCAGCGGGGCCGGGACAGAGAATAACTATGGCTACACCTTC,CSGAGTENNYGYTF
.,.,TRBJ1-6,TRBV19,TGTGCCAGTAGTTTCCTGACAGGCGGAACCTATAATTCACCCCTCCACTTT,CASSFLTGGTYNSPLHF
.,TRBD2,TRBJ2-1,TRBV7-9,TGTGCCAGCAGCGAACGTCGGGCGGGGGGGGACAGTGAGCAGTTCTTC,CASSERRAGGDSEQFF
many,.,TRBJ2-2,TRBV7-6,TGTGCCAGCAGCTATACACAGGGCCACACCGGGGAGCTGTTTTTT,CASSYTQGHTGELFF
.,TRBD1,TRBJ2-1,TRBV9,TGTGCCAGCAGCCCCCAGGTAGGGGACAGGGGGCTCAATGAGCAGTTCTTC,CASSPQVGDRGLNEQFF
.,.,TRBJ1-2,TRBV29-1,TGCAGCGTTGCGGAGGGTGGCTACACCTTC,CSVAEGGYTF
once,TRBD1,TRBJ1-1,TRBV2,TGTGCCAGCAGTGAAGCGACCGGGACAGACTACAACACTGAAGCTTTCTTT,CASSEATGTDYNTEAFF
many,.,TRBJ2-7,TRBV18,TGTGCCAGCTCACCACCTAAGGGGGGGGCGTACGAGCAGTACTTC,CASSPPKGGAYEQYF
many,TRBD2,TRBJ2-1,TRBV19,TGTGCCAGTAGTATCCCCGGGCTAGCGGGGGTCGGGTACAATGAGCAGTTCTTC,CASSIPGLAGVGYNEQFF
many,.,TRBJ1-2,TRBV2,TGTGCCGTAAAGAGGGGGGTAGGCTATGGCTACACCTTC,CAVKRGVGYGYTF
many,TRBD1,TRBJ2-7,TRBV7-9,TGTGCCAGCAGCTATACTCCGGGACAGGGGACCTACGAGCAGTACTTC,CASSYTPGQGTYEQYF
.,.,TRBJ1-1,TRBV19,TGTGCCAGTAGTTCCGTACAGACAGCCCTTGGGGCGAACACTGAAGCTTTCTTT,CASSSVQTALGANTEAFF
few,.,TRBJ2-1,TRBV5-8,TGTGCCAGCAGCTTGTTGCATGAGCAGTTCTTC,CASSLLHEQFF
many,.,TRBJ2-7,TRBV11-2,TGTGCCAGCAGCTTGGCGACAGGCGAGACTACCCACTACGAGCAGTACTTC,CASSLATGETTHYEQYF
many,.,TRBJ1-5,TRBV28,TGTGCCAGCAGGACAGGACCCCGCAATCAGCCCCAGCATTTT,CASRTGPRNQPQHF
many,.,TRBJ2-3,TRBV9,TGTGCCAGCAGCGTACAGGGAAACACAGATACGCAGTATTTT,CASSVQGNTDTQYF
few,.,TRBJ1-5,TRBV28,TGTGCCAGCAGTTTCGTTTTTGGGCAGCCCCAGCATTTT,CASSFVFGQPQHF
.,.,TRBJ2-5,TRBV29-1,TGCAGCGTCTGGGGCAGGGGACAAGAGACCCAGTACTTC,CSVWGRGQETQYF
many,.,TRBJ2-7,TRBV11-2,TGTGCCAGCAGCTTAGAATTACCCTACGAGCAGTACTTC,CASSLELPYEQYF
many,.,TRBJ1-6,TRBV2,TGTGCCAGCAGTGAGCAGCCATCACCCCTCCACTTT,CASSEQPSPLHF
many,TRBD2,TRBJ2-3,TRBV12-3/TRBV12-4,TGTGCCAGCATTATGAGCGGGGGATTGGGTACGCAGTATTTT,CASIMSGGLGTQYF
many,.,TRBJ2-1,TRBV20-1,TGCAGTGCTAGGAATGAACCGGACGAAGAGCAGTTCTTC,CSARNEPDEEQFF
.,.,TRBJ2-1,TRBV19,TGTGCCAGTATCGGGCGCTACAATGAGCAGTTCTTC,CASIGRYNEQFF
many,.,TRBJ2-7,TRBV3-1,TGTGCCAGCAGCCAACGATCGGACAGTACGCACGAGCAGTACTTC,CASSQRSDSTHEQYF
many,TRBD1,TRBJ1-4,TRBV6-1,TGTGCCAGCAGTGAAACAGGGGCGAGAGAAAAACTGTTTTTT,CASSETGAREKLFF
few,.,TRBJ1-2,TRBV5-4,TGTGCCAGCAGCTTCAGACTAACCTGGGAGCGCTCAGCTAACTATGGCTACACCTTC,CASSFRLTWERSANYGYTF
few,TRBD2,TRBJ2-2,TRBV18,TGTGCCAGCTCACCGTCTGGCGGGAGTGGCACCGGGGAGCTGTTTTTT,CASSPSGGSGTGELFF
many,.,TRBJ1-1,TRBV3-1,TGTGCCAGCAGCCAAGATCGGGGGAGCGCTGAAGCTTTCTTT,CASSQDRGSAEAFF
once,TRBD1,TRBJ1-4,TRBV5-1,TGCGCCAGCAGCTTGGGGACAGGGGAGGAAAAACTGTTTTTT,CASSLGTGEEKLFF
.,TRBD1,TRBJ1-4,TRBV6-1,TGTGCCAGCCGTCCCTCTTCTTCTAAGGGGGCGCGAGAAAAACTGTTTTTT,CASRPSSSKGAREKLFF
many,.,TRBJ1-1,TRBV20-1,TGCAGTGTATTTGAGGGCAGCCTGGGGACTGAAGCTTTCTTT,CSVFEGSLGTEAFF
.,.,TRBJ2-2,TRBV19,TGTGCCAGTAGTCAACCGGGACCGGAAGGCACCGGGGAGCTGTTTTTT,CASSQPGPEGTGELFF
.,.,TRBJ1-6,TRBV9,TGTGCCAGCAGCGTAGGGGGACTGGGGAATTCACCCCTCCACTTT,CASSVGGLGNSPLHF
.,TRBD2,TRBJ2-7,TRBV4-3,TGCGCCAGCAGCCAAGAGGGGCGCGGGAGCCTCTCCTACGAGCAGTACTTC,CASSQEGRGSLSYEQYF
many,.,TRBJ2-7,TRBV3-1,TGTGCCAGCAGGGAAGGAGGCGAGCAGTACTTC,CASREGGEQYF
many,.,TRBJ1-2,TRBV18,TGTGCCAGCTCACCAGGAGGACAGAACTATGGCTACACCTTC,CASSPGGQNYGYTF
many,.,TRBJ2-2,TRBV20-1,TGCAGTGCTACGAAGACCGGGGAGCTGTTTTTT,CSATKTGELFF
many,TRBD1,TRBJ1-3,TRBV27,TGTGCCAGCAGCCGGACAGGGGGCAATCGGGTCGGCACCATATATTTT,CASSRTGGNRVGTIYF